This TCR beta chain emerged from a study of identical twins. Study results and limitations: The analysis was cross-sectional rather than longitudinal within donors. The more abundant beta clonotypes in cord blood had fewer insertions, and memory repertoires did not show this.

This clonotype was found many times. No antigen is known for it. TCRdb redid the calling of the 5' RACE reads with MiXCR, one entry per CDR3 protein. Of 220,000 or so distinct CDR3 sequences in the sample, around 7% were seen once. The V gene end was trimmed by 4 bases and the J gene end by 5 bases; junction bases not matched to a gene: 7. Germline CDR1 SGHRS, CDR2 YFSETQ. The CDR3 spans 15 residues. The data were also submitted as part of a second study, on yellow fever vaccine responses in identical twins.

Sequenced input: memory (CD45RO+) T cells sorted from blood. This receptor was identified in a woman in her late teens or twenties in good health. V gene TRBV5-1 combines with J gene TRBJ2-5, with 11 bases fitting TRBD2. CDR3 amino acids: CASSPGLAGLETQYF. Here the CDR3 DNA reads TGCGCCAGCAGCCCCGGACTAGCGGGTCTGGAGACCCAGTACTTC.